This T cell receptor beta chain was captured in a study of T-cell memory formation after mild COVID-19. Whole-study results and caveats: The CD4+ clones that contracted clustered mainly within CM and EM, and the CD8+ clones concentrated in EMRA. Pre-infection memory carried some responding clones, suggesting that cross-reactive memory joined.

This CDR3 spans 15 amino acids. The germline V and J ends were trimmed by 3 bases and 3 bases, with 15 bases remaining between them. Germline loops: CDR1 LNHNV, CDR2 YYDKDF (reference sequence). 5'RACE primed from the constant segment yielded TCR alpha and TCR beta cDNA libraries bearing sample barcodes and UMIs. MiXCR, applied by TCRdb to the 5' RACE reads, yields one record per CDR3 protein. Among some 350,000 distinct CDR3 sequences listed, 15% to 20% were seen once. A remark on this clonotype: The target antigen is unknown.

The chain links TRBV15 to TRBJ2-7, with D possibly being TRBD2 (6 bases). This receptor was identified in a man younger than 30 who had mild COVID-19 (a few samples of this study predate the infection). Cell type and time point are not known. Sequencing was carried out using PBMCs or a T cell subset sorted from them (not recorded which). In DNA form, the CDR3 reads TGTGCCACCAGCAGGAGGGGAGGCCCGGGCTACGAGCAGTACTTC. Protein sequence: CATSRRGGPGYEQYF.